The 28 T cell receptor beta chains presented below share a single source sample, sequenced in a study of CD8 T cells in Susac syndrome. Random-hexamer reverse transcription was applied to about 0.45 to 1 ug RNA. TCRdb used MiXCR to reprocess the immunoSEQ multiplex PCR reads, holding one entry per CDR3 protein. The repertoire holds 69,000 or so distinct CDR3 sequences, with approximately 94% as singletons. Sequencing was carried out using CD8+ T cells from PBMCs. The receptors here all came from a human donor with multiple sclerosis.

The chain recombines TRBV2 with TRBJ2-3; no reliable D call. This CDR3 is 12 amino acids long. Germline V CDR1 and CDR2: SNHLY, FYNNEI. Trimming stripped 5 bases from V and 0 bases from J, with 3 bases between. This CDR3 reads CASSRSTDTQYF. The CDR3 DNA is TGTGCCAGCAGTCGGAGCACAGATACGCAGTATTTT.

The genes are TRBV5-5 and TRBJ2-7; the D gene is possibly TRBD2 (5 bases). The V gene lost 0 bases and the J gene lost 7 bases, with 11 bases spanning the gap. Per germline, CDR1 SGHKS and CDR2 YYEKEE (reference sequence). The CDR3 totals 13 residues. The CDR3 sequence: CASSLDPGWEQYF. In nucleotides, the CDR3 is TGTGCCAGCAGCTTGGACCCGGGGTGGGAGCAGTACTTC. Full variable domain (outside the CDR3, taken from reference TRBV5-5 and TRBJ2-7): DAGVTQSPTHLIKTRGQQVTLRCSPISGHKSVSWYQQVLGQGPQFIFQYYEKEERGRGNFPDRFSARQFPNYSSELNVNALLLGDSALYLCASSLDPGWEQYFGPGTRLTVT.

The DNA of the CDR3 is TGTGCCAGCAGACTAGGACCTCTCCGGGATAATTCACCCCTCCACTTT. This translates into CASRLGPLRDNSPLHF. The V gene is TRBV6-1, the J gene TRBJ1-6; no definite D call. Germline-derived CDR1 and CDR2 are MNHNS and SASEGT. V was cut by 6 bases and J by 5 bases, with 17 bases left in between. The CDR3 spans 16 residues.

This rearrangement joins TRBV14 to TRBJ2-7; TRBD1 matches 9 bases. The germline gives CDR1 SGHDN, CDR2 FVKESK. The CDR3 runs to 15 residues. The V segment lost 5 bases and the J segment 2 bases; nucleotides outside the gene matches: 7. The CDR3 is CASSDYRDRAYEQYF. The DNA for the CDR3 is TGTGCCAGCAGCGACTACCGGGACAGGGCCTACGAGCAGTACTTC.

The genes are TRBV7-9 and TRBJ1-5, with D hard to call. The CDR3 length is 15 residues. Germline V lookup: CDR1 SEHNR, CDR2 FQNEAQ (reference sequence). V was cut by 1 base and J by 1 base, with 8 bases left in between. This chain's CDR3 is CASSLGGVSNQPQHF. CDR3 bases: TGTGCCAGCAGCTTAGGGGGAGTGAGCAATCAGCCCCAGCATTTT.

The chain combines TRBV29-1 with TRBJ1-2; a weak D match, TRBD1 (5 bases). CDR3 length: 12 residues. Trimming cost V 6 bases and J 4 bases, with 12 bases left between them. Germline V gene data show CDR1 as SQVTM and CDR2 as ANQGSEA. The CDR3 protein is CSVVRDGYGYTF. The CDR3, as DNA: TGCAGCGTCGTCAGGGATGGCTATGGCTACACCTTC.

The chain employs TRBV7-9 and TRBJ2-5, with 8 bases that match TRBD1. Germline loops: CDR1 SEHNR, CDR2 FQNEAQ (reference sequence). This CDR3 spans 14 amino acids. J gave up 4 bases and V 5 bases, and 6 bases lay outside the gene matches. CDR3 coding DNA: TGTGCCAGCAGCCCACAGGGGGAGCGAGAGACCCAGTACTTC. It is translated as CASSPQGERETQYF.

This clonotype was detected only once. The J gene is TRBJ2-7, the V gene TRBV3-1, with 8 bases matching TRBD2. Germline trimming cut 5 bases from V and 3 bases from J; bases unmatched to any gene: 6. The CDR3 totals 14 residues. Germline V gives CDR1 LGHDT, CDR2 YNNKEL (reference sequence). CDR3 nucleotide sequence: TGTGCCAGCAGCGCTCGCGGGGGGTACTACGAGCAGTACTTC. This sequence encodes CASSARGGYYEQYF.

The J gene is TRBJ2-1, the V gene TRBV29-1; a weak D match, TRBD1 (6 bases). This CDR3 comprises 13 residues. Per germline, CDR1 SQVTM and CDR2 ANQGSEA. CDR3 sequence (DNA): TGCACCGGACAGTTTTCATCCTACAATGAGCAGTTCTTC. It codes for CTGQFSSYNEQFF.

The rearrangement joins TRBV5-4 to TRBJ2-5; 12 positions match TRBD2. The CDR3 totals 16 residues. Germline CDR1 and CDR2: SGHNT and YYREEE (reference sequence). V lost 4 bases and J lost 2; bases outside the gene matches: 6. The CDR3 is CASSPQLAGGQETQYF. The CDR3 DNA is TGTGCCAGCAGCCCCCAACTAGCGGGGGGACAAGAGACCCAGTACTTC.

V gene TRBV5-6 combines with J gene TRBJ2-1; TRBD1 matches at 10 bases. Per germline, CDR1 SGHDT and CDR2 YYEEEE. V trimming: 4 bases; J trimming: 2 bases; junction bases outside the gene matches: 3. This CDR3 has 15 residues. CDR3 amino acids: CASSPGTGAYNEQFF. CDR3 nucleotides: TGTGCCAGCAGCCCCGGGACAGGGGCCTACAATGAGCAGTTCTTC.

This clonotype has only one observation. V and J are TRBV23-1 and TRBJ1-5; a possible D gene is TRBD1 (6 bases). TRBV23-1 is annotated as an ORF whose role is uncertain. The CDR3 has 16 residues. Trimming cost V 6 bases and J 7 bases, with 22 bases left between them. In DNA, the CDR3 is TGCGCCAGCAGCTCCAAGGGGGACATAAAGGGACAGCCCCAGCATTTT. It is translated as CASSSKGDIKGQPQHF.

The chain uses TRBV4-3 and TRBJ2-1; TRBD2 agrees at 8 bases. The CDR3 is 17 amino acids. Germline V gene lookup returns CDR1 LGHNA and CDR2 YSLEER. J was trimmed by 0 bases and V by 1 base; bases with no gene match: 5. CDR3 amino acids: CASSQGVAGTSYNEQFF. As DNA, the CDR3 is TGCGCCAGCAGCCAAGGTGTAGCGGGGACCTCCTACAATGAGCAGTTCTTC.

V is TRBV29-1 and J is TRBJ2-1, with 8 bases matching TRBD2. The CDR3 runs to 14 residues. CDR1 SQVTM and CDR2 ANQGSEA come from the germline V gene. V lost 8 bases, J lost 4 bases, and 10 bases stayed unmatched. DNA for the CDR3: TGCAGCCAACACCCCAGCGGGAGTTACAATGAGCAGTTCTTC. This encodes CSQHPSGSYNEQFF.

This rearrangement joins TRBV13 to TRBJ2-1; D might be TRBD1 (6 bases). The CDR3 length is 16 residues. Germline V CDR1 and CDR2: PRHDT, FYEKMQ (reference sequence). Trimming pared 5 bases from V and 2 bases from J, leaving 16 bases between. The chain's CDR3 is CASSPPPQGAYNEQFF. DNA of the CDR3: TGTGCCAGCAGCCCACCACCACAGGGAGCCTACAATGAGCAGTTCTTC.

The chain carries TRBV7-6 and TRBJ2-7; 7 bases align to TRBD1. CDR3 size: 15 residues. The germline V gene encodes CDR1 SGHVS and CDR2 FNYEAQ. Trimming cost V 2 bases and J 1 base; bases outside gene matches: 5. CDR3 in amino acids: CASSLSTGLSYEQYF. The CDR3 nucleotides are TGTGCCAGCAGCTTATCGACAGGGTTGTCCTACGAGCAGTACTTC. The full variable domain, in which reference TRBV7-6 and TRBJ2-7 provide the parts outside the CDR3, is GAGVSQSPRYKVTKRGQDVALRCDPISGHVSLYWYRQALGQGPEFLTYFNYEAQQDKSGLPNDRFSAERPEGSISTLTIQRTEQRDSAMYRCASSLSTGLSYEQYFGPGTRLTVT.

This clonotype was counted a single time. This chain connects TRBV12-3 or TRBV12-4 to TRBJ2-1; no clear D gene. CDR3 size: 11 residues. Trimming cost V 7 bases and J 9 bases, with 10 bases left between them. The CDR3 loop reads CASKMGGEQFF. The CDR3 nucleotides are TGTGCCAGCAAAATGGGCGGTGAGCAGTTCTTC.

The CDR3 loop is CASSLDRPSEQYF. The CDR3 DNA reads TGTGCCAGCAGTTTGGACAGACCCTCCGAGCAGTACTTC. V is TRBV27 and J is TRBJ2-7, with TRBD1 as a possible D gene (6 bases). CDR3 size: 13 residues. V was pared by 3 bases and J by 6 bases, with 12 bases between. In germline, CDR1 is MNHEY, CDR2 SMNVEV (reference sequence).

CDR3: CASSLRGGVTDTQYF. The CDR3 coding sequence is TGTGCCAGCAGCCTCCGGGGGGGGGTCACAGATACGCAGTATTTT. The rearrangement links TRBV3-1 to TRBJ2-3; 8 bases line up with TRBD2. Germline-derived CDR1 and CDR2 are LGHDT and YNNKEL (reference sequence). The junction had 5 bases not matched to a gene; V was cut back by 4 bases and J by 2 bases. The CDR3 has 15 residues.

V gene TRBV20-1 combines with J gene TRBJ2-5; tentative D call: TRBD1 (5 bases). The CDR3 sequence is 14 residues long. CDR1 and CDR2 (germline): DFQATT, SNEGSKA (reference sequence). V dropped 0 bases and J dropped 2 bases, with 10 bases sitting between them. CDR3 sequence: CSARDGAVQETQYF. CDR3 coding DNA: TGCAGTGCTAGAGATGGGGCAGTACAAGAGACCCAGTACTTC.

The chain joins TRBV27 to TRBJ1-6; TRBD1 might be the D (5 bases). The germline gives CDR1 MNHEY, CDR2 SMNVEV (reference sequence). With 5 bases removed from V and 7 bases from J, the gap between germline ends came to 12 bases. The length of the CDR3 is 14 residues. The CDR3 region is CASSGGIINSPLHF. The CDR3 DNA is TGTGCCAGCAGTGGGGGGATCATAAATTCACCCCTCCACTTT.

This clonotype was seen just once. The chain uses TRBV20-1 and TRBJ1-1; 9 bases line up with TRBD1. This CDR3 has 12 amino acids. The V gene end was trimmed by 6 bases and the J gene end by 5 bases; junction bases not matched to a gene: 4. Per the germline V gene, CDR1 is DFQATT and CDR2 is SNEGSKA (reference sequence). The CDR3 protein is CSARTGETEAFF. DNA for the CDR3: TGCAGTGCGAGGACAGGGGAGACTGAAGCTTTCTTT.

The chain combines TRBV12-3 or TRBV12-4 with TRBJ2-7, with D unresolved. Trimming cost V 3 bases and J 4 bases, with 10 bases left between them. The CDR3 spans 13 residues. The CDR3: CASSLAGTYEQYF. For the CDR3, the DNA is TGTGCCAGCAGTTTGGCAGGAACATACGAGCAGTACTTC.

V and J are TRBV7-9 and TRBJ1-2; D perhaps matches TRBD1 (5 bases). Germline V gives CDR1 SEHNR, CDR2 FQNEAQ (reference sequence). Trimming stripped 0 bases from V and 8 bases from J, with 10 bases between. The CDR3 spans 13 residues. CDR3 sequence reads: CASSLAAGRGYTF. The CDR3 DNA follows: TGTGCCAGCAGCTTAGCGGCGGGACGCGGCTACACCTTC. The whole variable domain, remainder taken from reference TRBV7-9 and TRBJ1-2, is DTGVSQNPRHKITKRGQNVTFRCDPISEHNRLYWYRQTLGQGPEFLTYFQNEAQLEKSRLLSDRFSAERPKGSFSTLEIQRTEQGDSAMYLCASSLAAGRGYTFGSGTRLTVV.

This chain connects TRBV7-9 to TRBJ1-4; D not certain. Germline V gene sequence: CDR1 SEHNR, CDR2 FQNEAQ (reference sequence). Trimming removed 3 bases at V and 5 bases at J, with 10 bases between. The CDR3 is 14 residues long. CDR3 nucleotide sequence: TGTGCCAGCAGCTTCGTGGGAGGAAATGAAAAACTGTTTTTT. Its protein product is CASSFVGGNEKLFF. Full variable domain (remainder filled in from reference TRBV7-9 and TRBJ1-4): DTGVSQNPRHKITKRGQNVTFRCDPISEHNRLYWYRQTLGQGPEFLTYFQNEAQLEKSRLLSDRFSAERPKGSFSTLEIQRTEQGDSAMYLCASSFVGGNEKLFFGSGTQLSVL.

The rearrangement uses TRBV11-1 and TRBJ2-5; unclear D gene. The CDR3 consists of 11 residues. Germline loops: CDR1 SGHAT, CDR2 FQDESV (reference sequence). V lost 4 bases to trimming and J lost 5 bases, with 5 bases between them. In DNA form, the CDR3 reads TGTGCCAGCAGCTGGGATGAGACCCAGTACTTC. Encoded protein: CASSWDETQYF.

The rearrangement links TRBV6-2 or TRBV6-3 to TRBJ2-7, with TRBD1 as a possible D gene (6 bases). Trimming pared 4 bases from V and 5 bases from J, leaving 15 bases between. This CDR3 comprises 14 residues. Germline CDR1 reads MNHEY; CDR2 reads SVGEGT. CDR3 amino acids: CASSSVTGSDEQYF. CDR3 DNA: TGTGCCAGCAGTTCGGTTACAGGGAGCGACGAGCAGTACTTC.

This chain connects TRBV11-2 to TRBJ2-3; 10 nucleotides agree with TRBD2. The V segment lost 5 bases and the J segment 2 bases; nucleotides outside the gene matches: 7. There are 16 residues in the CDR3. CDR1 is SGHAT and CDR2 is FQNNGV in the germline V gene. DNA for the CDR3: TGTGCCAGCAGCCCGTCCGGACTAGCGGACACAGATACGCAGTATTTT. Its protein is CASSPSGLADTDTQYF.